The entry below gives a single T cell receptor (beta chain) sequence along with its context. The target antigen is unknown. The sequenced template was cDNA made from the entire isolated RNA. The method was immunoSEQ multiplex PCR; TCRdb's version includes in-frame clones alone and lacks a portion of them. The sample contains roughly 120,000 clones, approximately 37% of which appear only once. This sample is part of a study of beta chain features in type 1 diabetes. Notes on the study in general: These data did not resolve whether HLA type affects TCRB rearrangement. Across all four CD4+ subsets, people with type 1 diabetes showed modestly shorter TCRB CDR3s.

This clonotype originated in a woman aged 18-30 years in good health. Source material: stem cell memory CD4+ T cells from blood.

DNA of the CDR3: TGCAGCGTCCCCAGGGCCACTGAAGCTTTCTTT. Amino acids: CSVPRATEAFF. J is TRBJ1-1 and V is TRBV29-1; tentatively, D is TRBD1 (5 bases). The CDR3 sequence is 11 residues long. Deletions cut 6 bases from V and 4 bases from J, with 9 bases between. Looked up from germline, CDR1 is SQVTM and CDR2 is ANQGSEA.